These 29 T cell receptor beta chains originate from one sample sequenced in a study of lymphopenia after photon versus proton radiotherapy. Data came from immunoSEQ multiplex PCR; TCRdb stores just in-frame clones and leaves some out. The sample consists of roughly 22,000 clones, roughly 80% of them appearing once. The input for sequencing was peripheral blood, taken from a patient treated with proton-based radiotherapy. Receptors originate from a woman aged 70-85 years with pancreatic cancer.

V and J are TRBV9 and TRBJ2-3; no firm D call. Trimming pared 1 base from V and 0 bases from J, leaving 6 bases between. The CDR3 has 14 residues. The V gene's germline CDR1 is SGDLS and CDR2 YYNGEE. The CDR3 DNA reads as TGTGCCAGCAGCGTATATCAGAGCACAGATACGCAGTATTTT. The encoded protein is CASSVYQSTDTQYF. The full variable domain, completed using reference TRBV9 and TRBJ2-3, is DSGVTQTPKHLITATGQRVTLRCSPRSGDLSVYWYQQSLDQGLQFLIQYYNGEERAKGNILERFSAQQFPDLHSELNLSSLELGDSALYFCASSVYQSTDTQYFGPGTRLTVL.

This clone was counted between two and nine times. The chain couples TRBV4-1 to TRBJ2-7, with 7 bases matching TRBD1. V trimming: 0 bases; J trimming: 6 bases; junction bases outside the gene matches: 8. Germline V gene sequence: CDR1 MGHRA, CDR2 YSYEKL. The CDR3 is 15 amino acids. CDR3 sequence: CASSQEPGQPTEQYF. The CDR3 region has the DNA TGCGCCAGCAGCCAAGAACCGGGACAGCCGACCGAGCAGTACTTC.

The chain joins TRBV6-5 to TRBJ1-1; D is perhaps TRBD1 (6 bases). Germline-derived CDR1 and CDR2 are MNHEY and SVGAGI. Trimming cost V 2 bases and J 4 bases, with 14 bases left between them. This CDR3 is built from 15 residues. CDR3 loop: CASSYDRRRTTEAFF. The CDR3, as DNA: TGTGCCAGCAGTTACGACAGGAGGAGAACCACTGAAGCTTTCTTT.

This chain uses TRBV6-5 with TRBJ2-5; TRBD1 is a possible D gene (6 bases). Looked up from germline, CDR1 is MNHEY and CDR2 is SVGAGI. Trimming removed 10 bases from V and 3 bases from J, with 9 bases in between. There are 11 residues in the CDR3. CDR3 DNA sequence: TGTGCCACCTCAGGGGAAGAGACCCAGTACTTC. Its translation is CATSGEETQYF.

This clone is hyperexpanded within its sample. The sample contains more than one DNA sequence encoding this CDR3. This sequence joins TRBV4-3 and TRBJ2-2; 8 bases fit TRBD1. Germline V gene sequence: CDR1 LGHNA, CDR2 YSLEER. Trimming took 0 bases from V and 6 from J; bases not matched to a gene: 6. CDR3 length equals 16 residues. DNA for the CDR3: TGCGCCAGCAGCCAAGAGGGACAGGCCCTCGCCGGGGAGCTGTTTTTT. This gives the protein CASSQEGQALAGELFF.

The chain joins TRBV5-1 to TRBJ2-1; 8 bases line up with TRBD2. V was clipped by 0 bases and J by 7 bases; unmatched bases: 9. Germline lookup yields CDR1 SGHRS and CDR2 YFSETQ. The CDR3 runs to 16 residues. The CDR3 protein is CASSLATIAGLNEQFF. For the CDR3, the DNA is TGCGCCAGCAGCTTGGCCACGATAGCGGGACTTAATGAGCAGTTCTTC.

The V call is TRBV7-8, the J call TRBJ1-5; 8 bases are shared with TRBD1. Trimming cost V 0 bases and J 2 bases; bases outside gene matches: 0. There are 15 residues in the CDR3. The V gene's germline CDR1 is SGHVS and CDR2 FQNEAQ. The DNA for the CDR3 is TGTGCCAGCAGCTTAGCGGACAGGGGCAATCAGCCCCAGCATTTT. Residues: CASSLADRGNQPQHF.

DNA of the CDR3: TGTGCCAGCAGCAAGGGGTGGATGGGTACGCAGTATTTT. This codes for CASSKGWMGTQYF. The chain is built from TRBV11-2 and TRBJ2-3; a weak D match, TRBD1 (5 bases). V was trimmed by 5 bases and J by 8 bases, leaving 14 bases between them. This CDR3 region has 13 residues. The germline V gene has CDR1 SGHAT and CDR2 FQNNGV.

The chain links TRBV6-5 to TRBJ1-1, with D possibly matching TRBD1 (6 bases). The CDR3 runs to 13 residues. Trimming took 4 bases from V and 1 from J, leaving 7 bases between them. Looked up from germline, CDR1 is MNHEY and CDR2 is SVGAGI. The CDR3 nucleotides read TGTGCCAGCAGTTGGACAGAGAACACTGAAGCTTTCTTT. The encoded protein is CASSWTENTEAFF.

The chain uses TRBV18 and TRBJ1-2; 7 bases agree with TRBD1. Trimming took 6 bases from V and 2 from J; bases not matched to a gene: 6. CDR1 and CDR2 from the germline V gene are KGHSH and LQKENI. The length of the CDR3 is 14 residues. The CDR3 spells CASSPTGENYGYTF. CDR3 sequence (DNA): TGTGCCAGCTCCCCCACAGGGGAAAACTATGGCTACACCTTC.

CDR3 nucleotides: TGTGCCTGGAGTGTCAAGCGGTCAATCACAGATACGCAGTATTTT. This encodes CAWSVKRSITDTQYF. The rearrangement joins TRBV30 to TRBJ2-3; maybe TRBD2 (5 bases). In germline, CDR1 is GTSNPN, CDR2 SVGIG (reference sequence). V dropped 0 bases and J dropped 2 bases, with 12 bases sitting between them. The CDR3 totals 15 residues. Based on the CDR3 plus reference TRBV30 and TRBJ2-3, the full variable domain is SQTIHQWPATLVQPVGSPLSLECTVEGTSNPNLYWYRQAAGRGLQLLFYSVGIGQISSEVPQNLSASRPQDRQFILSSKKLLLSDSGFYLCAWSVKRSITDTQYFGPGTRLTVL.

The chain recombines TRBV6-6 with TRBJ2-4; no clear D. Trimming took off 0 bases at V and 7 bases at J, with 4 bases between the two ends. Germline-derived CDR1 and CDR2 are MNHNY and SVGAGI (reference sequence). CDR3 length: 12 residues. The CDR3 DNA reads TGTGCCAGCAGTTACTCGGCCAACATTCAGTACTTC. Its protein is CASSYSANIQYF.

The chain couples TRBV4-1 to TRBJ1-1; TRBD1 might be the D (5 bases). The V gene's germline CDR1 is MGHRA and CDR2 YSYEKL. CDR3 length: 15 amino acids. With 4 bases removed from V and 2 bases from J, the gap between germline ends came to 14 bases. CDR3 coding DNA: TGCGCCAGCAGCCGCGAATTACAGGTCAACACTGAAGCTTTCTTT. Its translation: CASSRELQVNTEAFF.

The V and J genes are TRBV4-3 and TRBJ2-3, with 11 bases fitting TRBD1. The germline V gene has CDR1 LGHNA and CDR2 YSLEER. This CDR3 is 18 amino acids long. Losses at the gene ends were 4 bases for V and 2 bases for J; bases not matched to a gene: 11. The DNA for the CDR3 is TGCGCCAGCAGCCCGGACCGGGGGACAGGGGGGATCACAGATACGCAGTATTTT. Translation gives CASSPDRGTGGITDTQYF.

This sequence joins TRBV5-1 and TRBJ2-7; D unclear. The CDR3 covers 15 residues. Germline V lookup: CDR1 SGHRS, CDR2 YFSETQ. Trimming pared 4 bases from V and 7 bases from J, leaving 21 bases between. CDR3 nucleotides: TGCGCCAGCAGCCTGGCGCCCCTCGCCTCTTGGGAGCAGTACTTC. It codes for CASSLAPLASWEQYF.

The chain carries TRBV10-3 and TRBJ2-1; D may be TRBD2 (5 bases). V lost 2 bases to trimming and J lost 15 bases, with 17 bases between them. The CDR3 runs to 13 residues. Germline V gene sequence: CDR1 ENHRY, CDR2 SYGVKD. In DNA, the CDR3 is TGTGCCATCAGTGAGGCTAGCCAAGTCGATCGGTTCTTC. Amino acid sequence: CAISEASQVDRFF.

This clone turned up a few times. The chain employs TRBV6-5 and TRBJ2-2, with D uncertain. V dropped 2 bases and J dropped 1 base, with 2 bases sitting between them. The germline CDR1 and CDR2 sequences are MNHEY and SVGAGI. This CDR3 spans 13 amino acids. DNA for the CDR3: TGTGCCAGCAGTTACCAGAACACCGGGGAGCTGTTTTTT. Translated: CASSYQNTGELFF.

This clone came up once. This chain connects TRBV6-5 to TRBJ1-3; weak D call: TRBD1 (5 bases). There are 14 residues in the CDR3. Trimming removed 3 bases from V and 8 bases from J, with 14 bases in between. Germline values: CDR1 MNHEY, CDR2 SVGAGI. The DNA for the CDR3 is TGTGCCAGCAGTTATTCGCCGGGGGGGGACACCATATATTTT. Its protein is CASSYSPGGDTIYF.

J is TRBJ1-5 and V is TRBV28; 7 nucleotides align to TRBD1. V trimming: 2 bases; J trimming: 0 bases; junction bases outside the gene matches: 7. The CDR3 has 17 amino acids. Per germline, CDR1 MDHEN and CDR2 SYDVKM. CDR3 protein: CASSLRGRGRSNQPQHF. In DNA form, the CDR3 reads TGTGCCAGCAGTTTACGAGGAAGGGGGCGTAGCAATCAGCCCCAGCATTTT.

V is TRBV4-1 and J is TRBJ1-1, with a tentative D call TRBD1 (5 bases). V lost 3 bases and J lost 0, with 8 bases in between. This CDR3 has 14 residues. Germline V lookup: CDR1 MGHRA, CDR2 YSYEKL. CDR3 amino acids: CASSQGLLNTEAFF. In nucleotides, the CDR3 is TGCGCCAGCAGCCAGGGGCTTTTGAACACTGAAGCTTTCTTT.

CDR3 amino acids: CASSLAGGRETQYF. CDR3 nucleotides: TGCGCCAGCAGCTTGGCAGGGGGACGCGAGACCCAGTACTTC. The rearrangement uses TRBV5-1 and TRBJ2-5, with 7 bases aligning to TRBD1. Losses at the gene ends were 0 bases for V and 5 bases for J; bases not matched to a gene: 4. This CDR3 is built from 14 residues. CDR1 and CDR2 from the germline V gene are SGHRS and YFSETQ.

V usage is TRBV28 and J usage is TRBJ1-5, with TRBD1 matching over 7 bases. Germline CDR1 reads MDHEN; CDR2 reads SYDVKM. CDR3 size: 18 residues. The junction had 13 bases not matched to a gene; V was cut back by 5 bases and J by 0 bases. The CDR3 here is CASSPPPTGINSNQPQHF. The DNA for the CDR3 is TGTGCCAGCAGTCCCCCCCCGACAGGGATCAATAGCAATCAGCCCCAGCATTTT. Combining the CDR3 with reference TRBV28 and TRBJ1-5 gives the whole variable domain DVKVTQSSRYLVKRTGEKVFLECVQDMDHENMFWYRQDPGLGLRLIYFSYDVKMKEKGDIPEGYSVSREKKERFSLILESASTNQTSMYLCASSPPPTGINSNQPQHFGDGTRLSIL.

The J gene is TRBJ2-1, the V gene TRBV9; TRBD1 matches at 8 bases. This CDR3 is 15 amino acids long. V trimming: 0 bases; J trimming: 9 bases; junction bases outside the gene matches: 8. Germline-derived CDR1 and CDR2 are SGDLS and YYNGEE. CDR3 nucleotide sequence: TGTGCCAGCAGCGTAGGCGGGACAGGAACGTCTGAGCAGTTCTTC. As protein: CASSVGGTGTSEQFF.

The rearrangement joins TRBV4-3 to TRBJ2-7; the D gene is possibly TRBD1 (7 bases). With 0 bases removed from V and 3 bases from J, the gap between germline ends came to 15 bases. CDR3 length equals 16 residues. From germline, CDR1 is LGHNA and CDR2 YSLEER. The CDR3 loop is CASSQEGGGTFYEQYF. CDR3 nucleotides: TGCGCCAGCAGCCAAGAAGGAGGGGGCACGTTCTACGAGCAGTACTTC.

CDR3 coding DNA: TGTGCCAGTAGCGGTCTTCTATTTCTCTCCTACAATGAGCAGTTCTTC. This translates into CASSGLLFLSYNEQFF. This chain joins TRBV19 and TRBJ2-1; D is unclear. Germline V CDR1 and CDR2: LNHDA, SQIVND (reference sequence). V lost 6 bases and J 0 bases, leaving 15 bases between the germline ends. This CDR3 is 16 amino acids long.

The chain's CDR3 is CAWSAPDGYGYTF. Written as DNA, the CDR3 is TGTGCCTGGAGTGCGCCGGACGGCTATGGCTACACCTTC. The chain joins TRBV30 to TRBJ1-2; no reliable D call. CDR1 GTSNPN and CDR2 SVGIG come from the germline V gene (reference sequence). V lost 1 base to trimming and J lost 4 bases, with 10 bases between them. The CDR3 is 13 residues long.

This chain links TRBV7-9 with TRBJ2-2; D is unresolved. Trimming removed 5 bases from V and 6 bases from J, with 16 bases in between. Looked up from germline, CDR1 is SEHNR and CDR2 is FQNEAQ (reference sequence). This CDR3 has 15 amino acids. CDR3 in DNA: TGTGCCAGCAGCCCCCGATCGAGGTCCTCCGGGGAGCTGTTTTTT. Its translation: CASSPRSRSSGELFF.

This chain links TRBV5-8 with TRBJ2-7; D remains unclear. Germline V lookup: CDR1 SGHTS, CDR2 YDEGEE. This CDR3 contains 14 residues. V was cut by 0 bases and J by 1 base, with 8 bases left in between. The CDR3 DNA sequence: TGTGCCAGCAGCTTGGGAGCGCTGTCCTACGAGCAGTACTTC. It encodes CASSLGALSYEQYF.

The chain couples TRBV29-1 to TRBJ2-3; TRBD1 might be the D (6 bases). V gave up 4 bases and J gave up 2 bases, with 10 bases separating them. This CDR3 region has 13 residues. The germline V gene has CDR1 SQVTM and CDR2 ANQGSEA. The CDR3 loop reads CSVVRDNTDTQYF. CDR3 in DNA: TGCAGCGTTGTACGGGACAACACAGATACGCAGTATTTT.